The rows below give T cell receptor beta chains drawn from one sample of a study of cytomegalovirus exposure and HLA in healthy donors. Generated by immunoSEQ multiplex PCR, the TCRdb table keeps only in-frame clones and is missing some. This table holds roughly 130,000 clones, 73% found once. Sequenced input: PBMCs. These receptors were obtained from a middle-aged woman in good health and CMV-seronegative. The CDR3 runs from the conserved cysteine through the conserved F or W. D genes are given only for firm matches. Expanded clones get a size class; other rows say once, few or many, or leave the size out.

j_call: TRBJ1-1; d_call: .; v_call: TRBV18; clone_size: once; cdr3_nt: TGTGCCAGCTCTTACGGTGAAAACACTGAAGCTTTCTTT; cdr3_aa: CASSYGENTEAFF
j_call: TRBJ2-5; d_call: TRBD1; v_call: TRBV27; clone_size: few; cdr3_nt: TGTGCCAGCAGTTTAGACAGGGGGCTAGAGACCCAGTACTTC; cdr3_aa: CASSLDRGLETQYF
j_call: TRBJ2-3; d_call: .; v_call: TRBV7-3; clone_size: once; cdr3_nt: TGTGCCAGCAGCTTAGGAGGGGTTGGAGATACGCAGTATTTT; cdr3_aa: CASSLGGVGDTQYF
j_call: TRBJ2-3; d_call: TRBD2; v_call: TRBV7-8; clone_size: .; cdr3_nt: TGTGCCAGCAGCTTAGCGCGACTAGCGGGGCCTGAGTATTTT; cdr3_aa: CASSLARLAGPEYF
j_call: TRBJ1-4; d_call: TRBD1; v_call: TRBV5-1; clone_size: .; cdr3_nt: TGCGCCAGCAGCCAGGAGGGACAGGATAGTGAAAAACTGTTTTTT; cdr3_aa: CASSQEGQDSEKLFF
j_call: TRBJ1-5; d_call: .; v_call: TRBV28; clone_size: few; cdr3_nt: TGTGCCAGCCGTACAGACCTCAATCAGCCCCAGCATTTT; cdr3_aa: CASRTDLNQPQHF
j_call: TRBJ2-1; d_call: TRBD1; v_call: TRBV11-2; clone_size: .; cdr3_nt: TGTGCCAGCAGCTTATGGACAGGGGACAATGAGCAGTTCTTC; cdr3_aa: CASSLWTGDNEQFF
j_call: TRBJ2-5; d_call: .; v_call: TRBV25-1; clone_size: .; cdr3_nt: TGTGCCAGCAGTGAACAGCAAGAGACCCAGTACTTC; cdr3_aa: CASSEQQETQYF
j_call: TRBJ2-1; d_call: TRBD2; v_call: TRBV4-1; clone_size: .; cdr3_nt: TGCGCCAGCAGCCCGCGGAGGTTAGCGGGGGGGCCGGGGTACAATGAGCAGTTCTTC; cdr3_aa: CASSPRRLAGGPGYNEQFF
j_call: TRBJ1-1; d_call: .; v_call: TRBV2; clone_size: few; cdr3_nt: TGTGCCAGCAGGGCGGGAATGAACACTGAAGCTTTCTTT; cdr3_aa: CASRAGMNTEAFF
j_call: TRBJ1-2; d_call: TRBD1; v_call: TRBV5-4; clone_size: .; cdr3_nt: TGTGCCAGCAGCTTGGACAGGGGTTGGCGCACCTTC; cdr3_aa: CASSLDRGWRTF
j_call: TRBJ1-6; d_call: .; v_call: TRBV27; clone_size: .; cdr3_nt: TGTGCCAGCAGTTTATCGTCCAGTAATTCACCCCTCCACTTT; cdr3_aa: CASSLSSSNSPLHF
j_call: TRBJ1-4; d_call: TRBD1; v_call: TRBV7-9; clone_size: .; cdr3_nt: TGTGCCAGCAGCTTCCCCGGGACAGTGGAAGCCTTGACTAATGAAAAACTGTTTTTT; cdr3_aa: CASSFPGTVEALTNEKLFF
j_call: TRBJ1-6; d_call: .; v_call: TRBV28; clone_size: .; cdr3_nt: TGTGCCAGCAGTTTATCGGCAGGGAATAATTCACCCCTCCACTTT; cdr3_aa: CASSLSAGNNSPLHF
j_call: TRBJ1-1; d_call: .; v_call: TRBV5-1; clone_size: .; cdr3_nt: TGCGCCAGCAGCTTGGGTCCAGAGAACACTGAAGCTTTCTTT; cdr3_aa: CASSLGPENTEAFF
j_call: TRBJ1-2; d_call: TRBD1; v_call: TRBV6-1; clone_size: .; cdr3_nt: TGTGCCAGCAGTGACAAGACAGGGGCCCTATATGGCTACACCTTC; cdr3_aa: CASSDKTGALYGYTF
j_call: TRBJ1-1; d_call: TRBD1; v_call: TRBV6-5; clone_size: many; cdr3_nt: TGTGCCAGCAGGACAGGGGTCGGGGAAGCTTTCTTT; cdr3_aa: CASRTGVGEAFF
j_call: TRBJ2-3; d_call: TRBD2; v_call: TRBV9; clone_size: .; cdr3_nt: TGTGCCAGCAGCTTCCAAGCGGGGGGAGGAGATACGCAGTATTTT; cdr3_aa: CASSFQAGGGDTQYF
j_call: TRBJ1-2; d_call: TRBD1; v_call: TRBV6-5; clone_size: .; cdr3_nt: TGTGCCACCGGGACAGGGCTGCGCTACACCTTC; cdr3_aa: CATGTGLRYTF
j_call: TRBJ1-6; d_call: .; v_call: TRBV6-6; clone_size: .; cdr3_nt: TGTGCCAGCAGTTATGTGGAAACAGGGAACCAACCCCTCCACTTT; cdr3_aa: CASSYVETGNQPLHF
j_call: TRBJ1-5; d_call: .; v_call: TRBV2; clone_size: few; cdr3_nt: TGTGCCAGCAGCCCTGAGCGAGGGATTAGCAATCAGCCCCAGCATTTT; cdr3_aa: CASSPERGISNQPQHF
j_call: TRBJ1-1; d_call: .; v_call: TRBV19; clone_size: .; cdr3_nt: TGTGCCAGTAATAGGGGGAGCGCCGGCACTGAAGCTTTCTTT; cdr3_aa: CASNRGSAGTEAFF
j_call: TRBJ1-6; d_call: TRBD1; v_call: TRBV5-4; clone_size: few; cdr3_nt: TGTGCCAGCAGTCGGACAGGGGGCGCGTCCTATAATTCACCCCTCCACTTT; cdr3_aa: CASSRTGGASYNSPLHF
j_call: TRBJ2-2; d_call: .; v_call: TRBV7-2; clone_size: .; cdr3_nt: TGTGCCAGCAGCTTAGGGCAGGCTGGCACCGGGGAGCTGTTTTTT; cdr3_aa: CASSLGQAGTGELFF
j_call: TRBJ1-6; d_call: TRBD1; v_call: TRBV5-1; clone_size: few; cdr3_nt: TGCGCCAGCAGCTTGGGAGGACAGGGGCGTTCACCCCTCCACTTT; cdr3_aa: CASSLGGQGRSPLHF
j_call: TRBJ2-7; d_call: TRBD2; v_call: TRBV5-1; clone_size: .; cdr3_nt: TGCGCCAGCAGCCCGGGGACTAGCGGGGGGGCCTACGAGCAGTACTTC; cdr3_aa: CASSPGTSGGAYEQYF
j_call: TRBJ2-3; d_call: .; v_call: TRBV2; clone_size: .; cdr3_nt: TGTGCCAGCAATGGGCGGGGGCGCAGCACAGATACGCAGTATTTT; cdr3_aa: CASNGRGRSTDTQYF
j_call: TRBJ2-2; d_call: TRBD2; v_call: TRBV5-1; clone_size: .; cdr3_nt: TGCGCCAGCAGCAAGAGTACAGCGGGGGTCACCGGGGAGCTGTTTTTT; cdr3_aa: CASSKSTAGVTGELFF
j_call: TRBJ1-6; d_call: TRBD1; v_call: TRBV11-2; clone_size: .; cdr3_nt: TGTGCCAGCAGCCGCGACAGGGGTTCATCCTATAATTCACCCCTCCACTTT; cdr3_aa: CASSRDRGSSYNSPLHF
j_call: TRBJ1-1; d_call: .; v_call: TRBV2; clone_size: .; cdr3_nt: TGTGCCAGCAGTGAATTAGTGGTAGCAGCTTTCTTT; cdr3_aa: CASSELVVAAFF
j_call: TRBJ1-5; d_call: .; v_call: TRBV28; clone_size: .; cdr3_nt: TGTGCCAGCACGGGGGGGCCGCAGCCCCAGCATTTT; cdr3_aa: CASTGGPQPQHF
j_call: TRBJ1-1; d_call: .; v_call: TRBV7-9; clone_size: .; cdr3_nt: TGTTCCAGCAGCTTTGTTGGACTTCGGAACACTGAAGCTTTCTTT; cdr3_aa: CSSSFVGLRNTEAFF
j_call: TRBJ1-1; d_call: .; v_call: TRBV18; clone_size: .; cdr3_nt: TGTGCCAGCTCACCAACCACCAATCCGGGTCTGGCTGAAGCTTTCTTT; cdr3_aa: CASSPTTNPGLAEAFF
j_call: TRBJ2-3; d_call: TRBD2; v_call: TRBV7-3; clone_size: once; cdr3_nt: TGTGCCAGCAGCTCTTCGGGGACTAGCCTAGATACGCAGTATTTT; cdr3_aa: CASSSSGTSLDTQYF
j_call: TRBJ2-5; d_call: TRBD2; v_call: TRBV5-4; clone_size: once; cdr3_nt: TGTGCCAGCGGCGCAAGACTAGCGGAGACCCAGTACTTC; cdr3_aa: CASGARLAETQYF
j_call: TRBJ2-7; d_call: .; v_call: TRBV7-9; clone_size: few; cdr3_nt: TGTGCCAGCAGCTTAGCGGGACAAAGCGGCGAGCAGTACTTC; cdr3_aa: CASSLAGQSGEQYF
j_call: TRBJ2-6; d_call: .; v_call: TRBV5-5; clone_size: .; cdr3_nt: TGTGCCAGCAGCTTGGAGGTGACACCCTCCTCTGGGGCCAACGTCCTGACTTTC; cdr3_aa: CASSLEVTPSSGANVLTF
j_call: TRBJ2-2; d_call: .; v_call: TRBV19; clone_size: .; cdr3_nt: TGTGCCAGTACCCCTTCGTGGGCGTTAACTCCGAACACCGGGGAGCTGTTTTTT; cdr3_aa: CASTPSWALTPNTGELFF
j_call: TRBJ1-2; d_call: .; v_call: TRBV6-1; clone_size: .; cdr3_nt: TGTGCCAGCAGTATCTCTGGAGGTAACTATGGCTACACCTTC; cdr3_aa: CASSISGGNYGYTF
j_call: TRBJ1-5; d_call: .; v_call: TRBV19; clone_size: .; cdr3_nt: TGTGCCAGTACTCAAACGGGGGGGGCTCTCGGTCAGCCCCAGCATTTT; cdr3_aa: CASTQTGGALGQPQHF
j_call: TRBJ2-6; d_call: .; v_call: TRBV5-1; clone_size: .; cdr3_nt: TGCGCCAGCAGCTTGGCCGGGTCGGCCAGCTCTGGGGCCAACGTCCTGACTTTC; cdr3_aa: CASSLAGSASSGANVLTF
j_call: TRBJ1-1; d_call: .; v_call: TRBV4-2; clone_size: few; cdr3_nt: TGTGCCAGCAGCCTCTTGAGAGGGAACACTGAAGCTTTCTTT; cdr3_aa: CASSLLRGNTEAFF
j_call: TRBJ1-4; d_call: TRBD1; v_call: TRBV5-1; clone_size: once; cdr3_nt: TGCGCCAGCAGCGCGGACCCGGGACAGTCGATAACAACTAATGAAAAACTGTTTTTT; cdr3_aa: CASSADPGQSITTNEKLFF
j_call: TRBJ1-1; d_call: .; v_call: TRBV28; clone_size: .; cdr3_nt: TGTGCCAGCAGTGTAGGACTGGACACTGAAGCTTTCTTT; cdr3_aa: CASSVGLDTEAFF
j_call: TRBJ1-2; d_call: .; v_call: TRBV27; clone_size: .; cdr3_nt: TGTGCCAGCAGTTTTGCGGGGTTCTATGGCTACACCTTC; cdr3_aa: CASSFAGFYGYTF